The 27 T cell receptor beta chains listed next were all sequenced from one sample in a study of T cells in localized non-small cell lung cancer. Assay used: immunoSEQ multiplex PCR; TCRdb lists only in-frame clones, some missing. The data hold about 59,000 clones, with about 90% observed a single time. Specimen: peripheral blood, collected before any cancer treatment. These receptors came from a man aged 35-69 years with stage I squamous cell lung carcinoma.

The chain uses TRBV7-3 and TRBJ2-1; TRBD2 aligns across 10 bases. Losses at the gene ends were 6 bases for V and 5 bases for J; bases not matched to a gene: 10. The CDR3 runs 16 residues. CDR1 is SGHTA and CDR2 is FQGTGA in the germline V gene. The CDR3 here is CASSPQSGRAHNEQFF. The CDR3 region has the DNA TGTGCCAGCAGTCCACAAAGCGGGAGGGCCCACAATGAGCAGTTCTTC.

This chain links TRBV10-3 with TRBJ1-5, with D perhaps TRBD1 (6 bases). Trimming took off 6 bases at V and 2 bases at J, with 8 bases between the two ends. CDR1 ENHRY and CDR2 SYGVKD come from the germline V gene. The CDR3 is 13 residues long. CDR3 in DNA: TGTGCCATCAGACAGGGTGGCAATCAGCCCCAGCATTTT. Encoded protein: CAIRQGGNQPQHF.

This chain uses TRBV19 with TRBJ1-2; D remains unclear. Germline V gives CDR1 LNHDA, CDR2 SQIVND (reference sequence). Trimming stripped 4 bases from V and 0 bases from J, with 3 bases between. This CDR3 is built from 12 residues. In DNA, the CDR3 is TGTGCCAGTAGTAACCCTAACTATGGCTACACCTTC. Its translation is CASSNPNYGYTF.

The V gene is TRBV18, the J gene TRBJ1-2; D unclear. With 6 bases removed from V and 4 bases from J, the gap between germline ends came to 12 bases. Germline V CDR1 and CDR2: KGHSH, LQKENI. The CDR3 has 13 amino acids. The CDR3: CASSGPDGYGYTF. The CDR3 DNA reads TGTGCCAGCTCCGGCCCGGACGGCTATGGCTACACCTTC. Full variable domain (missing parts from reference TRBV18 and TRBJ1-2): NAGVMQNPRHLVRRRGQEARLRCSPMKGHSHVYWYRQLPEEGLKFMVYLQKENIIDESGMPKERFSAEFPKEGPSILRIQQVVRGDSAAYFCASSGPDGYGYTFGSGTRLTVV.

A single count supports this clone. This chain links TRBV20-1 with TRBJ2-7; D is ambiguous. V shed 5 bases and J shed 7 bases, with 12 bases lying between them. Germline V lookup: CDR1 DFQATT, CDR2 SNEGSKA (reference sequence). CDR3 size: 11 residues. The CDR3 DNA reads TGCAGTGCTCCTTTTATGGGAGAGCAGTACTTC. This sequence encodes CSAPFMGEQYF.

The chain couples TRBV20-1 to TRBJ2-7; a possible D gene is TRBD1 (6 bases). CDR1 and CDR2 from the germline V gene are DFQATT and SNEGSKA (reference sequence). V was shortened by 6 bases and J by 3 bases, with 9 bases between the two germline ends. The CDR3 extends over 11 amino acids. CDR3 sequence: CSAEQGYEQYF. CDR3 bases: TGCAGTGCCGAACAGGGCTACGAGCAGTACTTC.

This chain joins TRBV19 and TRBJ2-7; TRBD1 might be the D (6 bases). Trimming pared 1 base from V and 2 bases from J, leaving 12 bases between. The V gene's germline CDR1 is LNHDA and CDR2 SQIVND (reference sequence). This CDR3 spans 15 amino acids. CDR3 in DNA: TGTGCCAGTAGTATAGGGGCAGGGGACGCCTACGAGCAGTACTTC. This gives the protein CASSIGAGDAYEQYF.

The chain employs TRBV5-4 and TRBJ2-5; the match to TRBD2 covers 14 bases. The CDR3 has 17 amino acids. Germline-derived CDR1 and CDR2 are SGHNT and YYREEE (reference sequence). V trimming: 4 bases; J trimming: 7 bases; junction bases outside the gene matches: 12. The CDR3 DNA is TGTGCCAGCAGCCTCCTCGGGGGACTAGCGGGAGAAGGGACCCAGTACTTC. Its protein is CASSLLGGLAGEGTQYF. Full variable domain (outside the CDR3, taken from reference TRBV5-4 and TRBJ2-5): ETGVTQSPTHLIKTRGQQVTLRCSSQSGHNTVSWYQQALGQGPQFIFQYYREEENGRGNFPPRFSGLQFPNYSSELNVNALELDDSALYLCASSLLGGLAGEGTQYFGPGTRLLVL.

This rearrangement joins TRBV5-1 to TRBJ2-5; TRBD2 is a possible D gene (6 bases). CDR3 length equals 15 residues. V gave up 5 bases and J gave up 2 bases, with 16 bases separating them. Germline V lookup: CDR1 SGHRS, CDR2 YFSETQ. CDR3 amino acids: CASSLIPGGQETQYF. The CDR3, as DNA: TGCGCCAGCAGTCTAATCCCAGGAGGGCAAGAGACCCAGTACTTC.

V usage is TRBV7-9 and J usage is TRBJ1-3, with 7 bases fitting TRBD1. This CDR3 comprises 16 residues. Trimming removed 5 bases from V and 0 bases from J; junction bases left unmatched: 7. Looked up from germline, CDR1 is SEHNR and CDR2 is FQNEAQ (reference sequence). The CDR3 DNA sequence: TGTGCCAGCAGCCATGGCGGGACAGTCTCTGGAAACACCATATATTTT. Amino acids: CASSHGGTVSGNTIYF.

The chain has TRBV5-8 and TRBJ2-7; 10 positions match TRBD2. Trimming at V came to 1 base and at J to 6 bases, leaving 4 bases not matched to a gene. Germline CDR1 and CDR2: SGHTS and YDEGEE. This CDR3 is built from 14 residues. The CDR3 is CASSLWTSGGEQYF. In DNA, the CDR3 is TGTGCCAGCAGCTTGTGGACTAGCGGCGGCGAGCAGTACTTC.

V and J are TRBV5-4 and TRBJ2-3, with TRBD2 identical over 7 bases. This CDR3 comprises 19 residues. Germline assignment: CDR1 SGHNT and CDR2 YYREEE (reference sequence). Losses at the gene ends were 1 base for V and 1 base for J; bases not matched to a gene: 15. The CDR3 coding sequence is TGTGCCAGCAGCTTGTTAGGACTAGGGGCTAATATGGGCACAGATACGCAGTATTTT. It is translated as CASSLLGLGANMGTDTQYF. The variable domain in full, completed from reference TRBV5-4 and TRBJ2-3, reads ETGVTQSPTHLIKTRGQQVTLRCSSQSGHNTVSWYQQALGQGPQFIFQYYREEENGRGNFPPRFSGLQFPNYSSELNVNALELDDSALYLCASSLLGLGANMGTDTQYFGPGTRLTVL.

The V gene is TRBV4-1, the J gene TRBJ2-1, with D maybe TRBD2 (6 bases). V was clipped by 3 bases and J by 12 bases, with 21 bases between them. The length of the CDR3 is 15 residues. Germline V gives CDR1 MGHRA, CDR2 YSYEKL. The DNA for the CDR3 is TGCGCCAGCAGCCACATACCCGGGACTCGGGGTGTGCAGTTCTTC. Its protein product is CASSHIPGTRGVQFF.

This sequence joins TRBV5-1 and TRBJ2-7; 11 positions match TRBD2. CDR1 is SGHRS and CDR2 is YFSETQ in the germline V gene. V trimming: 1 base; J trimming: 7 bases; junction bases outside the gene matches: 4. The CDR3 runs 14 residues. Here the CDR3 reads CASSLTSGSGEQYF. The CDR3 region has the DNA TGCGCCAGCAGCTTGACTAGCGGGAGCGGGGAGCAGTACTTC. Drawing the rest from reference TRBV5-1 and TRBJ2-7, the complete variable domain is KAGVTQTPRYLIKTRGQQVTLSCSPISGHRSVSWYQQTPGQGLQFLFEYFSETQRNKGNFPGRFSGRQFSNSRSEMNVSTLELGDSALYLCASSLTSGSGEQYFGPGTRLTVT.

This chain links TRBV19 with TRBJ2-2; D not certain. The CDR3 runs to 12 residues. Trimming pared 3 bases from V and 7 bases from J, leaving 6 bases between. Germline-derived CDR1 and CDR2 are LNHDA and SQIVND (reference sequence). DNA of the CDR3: TGTGCCAGTAGTATGTTGGGCGGGGAGCTGTTTTTT. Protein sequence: CASSMLGGELFF.

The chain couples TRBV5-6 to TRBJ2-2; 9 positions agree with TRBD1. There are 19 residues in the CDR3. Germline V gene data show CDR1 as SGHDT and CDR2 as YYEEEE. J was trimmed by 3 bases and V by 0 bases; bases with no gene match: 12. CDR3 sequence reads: CASSLVSTGGYGDTGELFF. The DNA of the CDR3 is TGTGCCAGCAGCTTGGTTTCGACAGGGGGGTATGGGGACACCGGGGAGCTGTTTTTT.

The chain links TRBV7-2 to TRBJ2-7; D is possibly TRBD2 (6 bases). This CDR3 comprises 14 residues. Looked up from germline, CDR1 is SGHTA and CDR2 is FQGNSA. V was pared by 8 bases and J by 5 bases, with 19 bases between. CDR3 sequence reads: CASGPGLANHEQYF. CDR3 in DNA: TGTGCCAGCGGCCCAGGGCTAGCGAACCACGAGCAGTACTTC.

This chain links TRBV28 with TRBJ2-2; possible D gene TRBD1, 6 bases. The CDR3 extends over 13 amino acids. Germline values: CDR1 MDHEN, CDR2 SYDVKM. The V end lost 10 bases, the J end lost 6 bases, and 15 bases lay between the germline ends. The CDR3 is CATSGQWAGELFF. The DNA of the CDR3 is TGTGCCACCTCCGGACAGTGGGCCGGGGAGCTGTTTTTT.

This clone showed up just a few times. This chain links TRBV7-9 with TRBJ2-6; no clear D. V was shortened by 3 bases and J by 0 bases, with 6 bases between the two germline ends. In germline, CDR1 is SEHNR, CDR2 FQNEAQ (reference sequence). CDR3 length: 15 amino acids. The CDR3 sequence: CASSFLVSGANVLTF. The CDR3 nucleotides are TGTGCCAGCAGCTTTCTGGTCTCTGGGGCCAACGTCCTGACTTTC.

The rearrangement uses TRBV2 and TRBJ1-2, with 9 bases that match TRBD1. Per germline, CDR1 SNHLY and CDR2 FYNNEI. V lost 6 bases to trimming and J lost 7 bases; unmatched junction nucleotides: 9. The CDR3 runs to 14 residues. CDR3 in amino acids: CASRSGTGTGGYTF. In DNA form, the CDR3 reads TGTGCCAGCAGATCGGGGACAGGGACCGGTGGCTACACCTTC.

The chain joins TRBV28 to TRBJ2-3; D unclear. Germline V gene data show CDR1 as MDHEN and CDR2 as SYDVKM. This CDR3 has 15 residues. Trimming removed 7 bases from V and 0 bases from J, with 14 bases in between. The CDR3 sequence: CASTPRSPSTDTQYF. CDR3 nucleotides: TGTGCCAGCACCCCACGGTCCCCTAGCACAGATACGCAGTATTTT.

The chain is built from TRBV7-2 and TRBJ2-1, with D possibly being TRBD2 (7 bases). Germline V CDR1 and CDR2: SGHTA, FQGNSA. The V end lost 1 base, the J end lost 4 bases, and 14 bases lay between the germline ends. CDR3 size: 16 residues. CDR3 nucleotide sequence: TGTGCCAGCAGCTTAGGGGGGGCTAGCGGATACAATGAGCAGTTCTTC. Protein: CASSLGGASGYNEQFF.

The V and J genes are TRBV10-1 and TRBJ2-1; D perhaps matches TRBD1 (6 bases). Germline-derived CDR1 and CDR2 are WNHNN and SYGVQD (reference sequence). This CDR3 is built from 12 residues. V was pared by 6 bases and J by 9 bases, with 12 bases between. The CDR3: CASSQGQAEQFF. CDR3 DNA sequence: TGCGCCAGCAGCCAGGGGCAAGCTGAGCAGTTCTTC.

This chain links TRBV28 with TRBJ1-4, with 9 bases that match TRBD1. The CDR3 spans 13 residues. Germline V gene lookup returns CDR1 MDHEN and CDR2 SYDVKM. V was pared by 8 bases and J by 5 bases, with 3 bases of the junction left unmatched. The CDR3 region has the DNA TGTGCCAGCCGGGACAGGGCGAATGAAAAACTGTTTTTT. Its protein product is CASRDRANEKLFF.

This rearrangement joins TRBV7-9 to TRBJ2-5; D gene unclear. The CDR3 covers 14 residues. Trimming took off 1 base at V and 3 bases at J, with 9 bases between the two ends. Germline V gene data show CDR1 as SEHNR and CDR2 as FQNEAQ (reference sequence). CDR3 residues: CASSLEAAEETQYF. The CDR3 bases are TGTGCCAGCAGCTTAGAGGCGGCCGAAGAGACCCAGTACTTC.

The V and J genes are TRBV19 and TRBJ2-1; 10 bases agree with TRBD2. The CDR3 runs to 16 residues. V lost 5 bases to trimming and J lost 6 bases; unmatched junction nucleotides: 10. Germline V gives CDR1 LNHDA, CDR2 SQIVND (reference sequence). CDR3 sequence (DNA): TGTGCCAGTAGTCCATATAGCGGGAGGATTCCCAATGAGCAGTTCTTC. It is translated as CASSPYSGRIPNEQFF.

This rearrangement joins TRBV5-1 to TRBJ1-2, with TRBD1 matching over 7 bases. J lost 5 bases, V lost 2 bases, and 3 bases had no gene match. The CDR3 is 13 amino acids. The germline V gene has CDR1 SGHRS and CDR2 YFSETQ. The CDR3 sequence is CASSLGTAYGYTF. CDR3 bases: TGCGCCAGCAGCTTAGGGACAGCTTATGGCTACACCTTC.